This T cell receptor (beta chain) was found in a study of OX40 agonist ivuxolimab in advanced cancers. Overall study findings and caveats: Doses of 0.1 to 3.0 mg/kg were accompanied by clonal expansion of CD4+ and CD8+ blood T cells by week 6.

The V gene end was trimmed by 6 bases and the J gene end by 7 bases; junction bases not matched to a gene: 6. The CDR3 is made up of 13 amino acids. CDR1 and CDR2 from the germline V gene are MNHNS and SASEGT. A word on this clone: The antigen is undetermined.

The assay was immunoSEQ multiplex PCR, and TCRdb's table has in-frame clones only and misses some. The sample has 74,000 or so clones, 89% seen once. This chain links TRBV6-1 with TRBJ1-5; the match to TRBD1 covers 7 bases. The TCR comes from an adult with an advanced solid tumor such as melanoma, head and neck, liver or kidney cancer. The starting material was CD4+ or CD8+ T cells sorted from blood, obtained in a trial of the OX40 agonist ivuxolimab. The CDR3 region is CASSGQARQPQHF. CDR3 coding DNA: TGTGCCAGCAGCGGACAGGCCCGGCAGCCCCAGCATTTT.